This T cell receptor (beta chain) comes out of a study of blood T cells in healthy people across ages. As for the study in general: About one barcoded TCR beta cDNA was captured per two T cells.

Whole-study findings and limits: TCR beta diversity per million T cells fell roughly linearly with age.

As to this clonotype: The antigen remains unidentified.

Caucasian individuals from Russia who were healthy and aged 6 to 90 acted as donors. Germline CDR1 is DFQATT and CDR2 is SNEGSKA (reference sequence). There are 17 residues in the CDR3. V dropped 6 bases and J dropped 4; count of bases not matched to a gene: 12. Together with a sample-barcoded 5' primer, a J-beta primer mix was included in a second PCR lasting 7 to 11 cycles. TCRdb re-called the 5' RACE reads through MiXCR, storing one row per CDR3 protein. This table holds about 640,000 distinct CDR3 sequences, around 54% found once. Sample: blood. The TCR comes from a man aged 55 to 69 in good health. The chain recombines TRBV20-1 with TRBJ2-1, with TRBD2 matching 13 bases. The CDR3 reads CSALTSGRAPTYNEQFF. The CDR3 nucleotides are TGCAGTGCGCTTACTAGCGGGAGGGCCCCAACTTACAATGAGCAGTTCTTC.